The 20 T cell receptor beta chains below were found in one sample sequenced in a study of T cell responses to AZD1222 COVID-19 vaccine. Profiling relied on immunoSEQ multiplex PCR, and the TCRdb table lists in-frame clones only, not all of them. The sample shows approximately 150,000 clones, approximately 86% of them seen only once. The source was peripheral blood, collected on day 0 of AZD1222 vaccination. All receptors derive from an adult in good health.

This CDR3 reads CASSQDRRNFYEQYF. CDR3 bases: TGTGCCAGCAGCCAAGATCGGCGGAATTTCTACGAGCAGTACTTC. The V gene is TRBV4-2, the J gene TRBJ2-7; the D is unclear. The germline V and J ends were trimmed by 0 bases and 3 bases, with 12 bases remaining between them. CDR3 length: 15 residues. Per the germline V gene, CDR1 is LGHNA and CDR2 is YNFKEQ.

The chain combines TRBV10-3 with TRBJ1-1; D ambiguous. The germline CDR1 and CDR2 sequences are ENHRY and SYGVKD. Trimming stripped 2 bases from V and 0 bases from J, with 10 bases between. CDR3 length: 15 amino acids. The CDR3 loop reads CAISETGVLNTEAFF. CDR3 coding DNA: TGTGCCATCAGTGAGACCGGGGTATTGAACACTGAAGCTTTCTTT.

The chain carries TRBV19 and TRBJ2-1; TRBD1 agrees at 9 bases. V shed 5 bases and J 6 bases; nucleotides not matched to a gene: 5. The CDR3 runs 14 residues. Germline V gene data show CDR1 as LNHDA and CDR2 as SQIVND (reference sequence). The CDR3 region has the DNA TGTGCCAGTAGTGGGGGACAGGGACTCAATGAGCAGTTCTTC. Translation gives CASSGGQGLNEQFF.

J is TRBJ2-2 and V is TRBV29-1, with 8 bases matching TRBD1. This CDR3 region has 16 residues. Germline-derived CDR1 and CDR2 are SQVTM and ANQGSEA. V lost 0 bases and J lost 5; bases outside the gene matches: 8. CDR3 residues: CSVEDVDRGRTGELFF. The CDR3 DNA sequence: TGCAGCGTTGAAGATGTTGACAGGGGACGAACCGGGGAGCTGTTTTTT.

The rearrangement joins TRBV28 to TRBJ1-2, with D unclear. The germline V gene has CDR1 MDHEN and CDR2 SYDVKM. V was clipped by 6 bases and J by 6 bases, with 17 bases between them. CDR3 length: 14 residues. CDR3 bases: TGTGCCAGCAGACCCCGAGGGCCAGTTCATGGCTACACCTTC. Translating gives CASRPRGPVHGYTF.

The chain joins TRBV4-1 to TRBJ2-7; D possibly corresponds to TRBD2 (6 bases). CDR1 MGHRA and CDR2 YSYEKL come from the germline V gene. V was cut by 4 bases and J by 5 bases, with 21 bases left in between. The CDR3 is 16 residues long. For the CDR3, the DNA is TGCGCCAGCAGCCCGAGTGGTCTAGCGCCAGACAACGAGCAGTACTTC. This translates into CASSPSGLAPDNEQYF.

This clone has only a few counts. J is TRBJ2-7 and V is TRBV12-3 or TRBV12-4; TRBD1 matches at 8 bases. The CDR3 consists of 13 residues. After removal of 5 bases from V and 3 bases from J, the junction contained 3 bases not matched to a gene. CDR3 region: CASSGQGGYEQYF. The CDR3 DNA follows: TGTGCCAGCAGTGGACAGGGAGGCTACGAGCAGTACTTC.

CDR3 protein: CASSFTGPNYGYTF. For the CDR3, the DNA is TGTGCCAGCAGTTTCACCGGCCCGAACTATGGCTACACCTTC. V is TRBV27 and J is TRBJ1-2; D ambiguous. CDR1 is MNHEY and CDR2 is SMNVEV in the germline V gene (reference sequence). CDR3 length: 14 amino acids. Trimming removed 3 bases at V and 2 bases at J, with 10 bases between.

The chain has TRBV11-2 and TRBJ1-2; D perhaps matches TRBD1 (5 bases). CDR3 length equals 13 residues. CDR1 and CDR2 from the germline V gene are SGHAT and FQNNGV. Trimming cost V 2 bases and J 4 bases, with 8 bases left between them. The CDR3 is CASSLNGAYGYTF. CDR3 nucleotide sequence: TGTGCCAGCAGCTTAAATGGGGCCTATGGCTACACCTTC.

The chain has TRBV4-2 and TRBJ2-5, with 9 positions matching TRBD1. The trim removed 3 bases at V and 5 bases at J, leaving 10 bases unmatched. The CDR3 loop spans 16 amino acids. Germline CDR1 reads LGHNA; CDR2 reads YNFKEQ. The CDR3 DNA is TGTGCCAGCAGCCAGGTTTGGGGGGACAGGGCCGAGACCCAGTACTTC. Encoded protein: CASSQVWGDRAETQYF.

CDR3 protein: CASSFRWTSGRNDEQFF. Written as DNA, the CDR3 is TGTGCCAGCAGCTTTCGATGGACTAGCGGGAGGAACGATGAGCAGTTCTTC. The rearrangement joins TRBV5-5 to TRBJ2-1, with 14 bases aligning to TRBD2. V trimming: 2 bases; J trimming: 8 bases; junction bases outside the gene matches: 9. CDR3 length: 17 amino acids. CDR1 and CDR2 from the germline V gene are SGHKS and YYEKEE (reference sequence). Drawing the rest from reference TRBV5-5 and TRBJ2-1, the complete variable domain is DAGVTQSPTHLIKTRGQQVTLRCSPISGHKSVSWYQQVLGQGPQFIFQYYEKEERGRGNFPDRFSARQFPNYSSELNVNALLLGDSALYLCASSFRWTSGRNDEQFFGPGTRLTVL.

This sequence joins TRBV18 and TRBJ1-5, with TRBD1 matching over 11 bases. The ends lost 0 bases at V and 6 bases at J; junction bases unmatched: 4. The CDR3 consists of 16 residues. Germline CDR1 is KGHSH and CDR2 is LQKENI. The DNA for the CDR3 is TGTGCCAGCTCACCACCCGGGACAGGGGGATCTCAGCCCCAGCATTTT. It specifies CASSPPGTGGSQPQHF.

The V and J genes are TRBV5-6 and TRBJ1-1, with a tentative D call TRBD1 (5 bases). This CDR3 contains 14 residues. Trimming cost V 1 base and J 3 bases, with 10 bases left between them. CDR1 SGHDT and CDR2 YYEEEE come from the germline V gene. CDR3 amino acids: CASSLQGRDTEAFF. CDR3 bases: TGTGCCAGCAGCTTGCAGGGTCGTGACACTGAAGCTTTCTTT.

The CDR3 protein is CASKEGLAPGELFF. Here the CDR3 DNA reads TGTGCCAGCAAAGAGGGACTAGCCCCCGGGGAGCTGTTTTTT. This chain joins TRBV2 and TRBJ2-2; 9 bases are shared with TRBD2. The junction had 6 bases not matched to a gene; V was cut back by 7 bases and J by 6 bases. In germline, CDR1 is SNHLY, CDR2 FYNNEI. The CDR3 extends over 14 amino acids.

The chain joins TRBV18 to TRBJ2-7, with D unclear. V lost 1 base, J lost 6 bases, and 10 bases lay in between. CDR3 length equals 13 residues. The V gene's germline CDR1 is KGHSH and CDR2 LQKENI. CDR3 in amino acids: CASSPHSDSEQYF. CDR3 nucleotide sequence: TGTGCCAGCTCACCACATTCGGATAGCGAGCAGTACTTC. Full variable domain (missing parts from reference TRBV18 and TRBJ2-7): NAGVMQNPRHLVRRRGQEARLRCSPMKGHSHVYWYRQLPEEGLKFMVYLQKENIIDESGMPKERFSAEFPKEGPSILRIQQVVRGDSAAYFCASSPHSDSEQYFGPGTRLTVT.

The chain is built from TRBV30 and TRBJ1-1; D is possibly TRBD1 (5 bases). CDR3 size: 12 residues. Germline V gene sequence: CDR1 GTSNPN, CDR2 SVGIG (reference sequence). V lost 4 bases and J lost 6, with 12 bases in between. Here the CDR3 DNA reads TGTGCCTGGACTCTGACAGTTTCTGAAGCTTTCTTT. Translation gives CAWTLTVSEAFF.

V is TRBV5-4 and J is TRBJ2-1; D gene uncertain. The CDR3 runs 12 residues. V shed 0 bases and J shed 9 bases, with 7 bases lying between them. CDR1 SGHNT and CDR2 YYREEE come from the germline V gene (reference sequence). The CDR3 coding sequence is TGTGCCAGCAGCTTGGAGTCCGGTGAGCAGTTCTTC. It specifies CASSLESGEQFF.

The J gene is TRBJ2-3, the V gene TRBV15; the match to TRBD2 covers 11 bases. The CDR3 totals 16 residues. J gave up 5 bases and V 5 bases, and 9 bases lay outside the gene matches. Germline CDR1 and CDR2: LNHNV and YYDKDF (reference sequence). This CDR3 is CATSGIAGGPGDTQYF. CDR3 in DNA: TGTGCCACCAGCGGAATAGCGGGAGGGCCCGGAGATACGCAGTATTTT.

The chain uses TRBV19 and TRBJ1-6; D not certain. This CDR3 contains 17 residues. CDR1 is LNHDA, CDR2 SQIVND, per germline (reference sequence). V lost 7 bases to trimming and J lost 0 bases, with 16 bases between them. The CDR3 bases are TGTGCCAGTACGCCGCGGGAGCCGAGCTCCTATAATTCACCCCTCCACTTT. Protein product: CASTPREPSSYNSPLHF.

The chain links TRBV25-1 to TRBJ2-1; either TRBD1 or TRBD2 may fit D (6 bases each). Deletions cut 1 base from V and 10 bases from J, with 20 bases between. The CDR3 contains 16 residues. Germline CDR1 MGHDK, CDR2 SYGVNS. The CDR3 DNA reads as TGTGCCAGCAGTGAATTGGGGGGCTGGGGGTCGCGGGAGCAGTTCTTC. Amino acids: CASSELGGWGSREQFF.